This T cell receptor beta chain was captured by sequencing in a study of blood T cell repertoires in COVID-19. At the level of the study: Both acute and convalescent COVID-19 samples were obtained from the United States, Italy and Spain. In each case, the material was cDNA or gDNA derived from T cells, B-cell-depleted T cells, or PBMCs.

Germline loops: CDR1 LNHDA, CDR2 SQIVND (reference sequence). The CDR3 spans 16 residues. The V and J ends lost 4 bases and 4 bases, in that order; junction bases with no gene match: 12. Sequenced by immunoSEQ multiplex PCR; TCRdb stores in-frame clones only, minus some. The repertoire holds roughly 140,000 clones, with roughly 82% as singletons. Sequenced material: peripheral blood. The receptor was isolated from a man aged 55 to 70 with active or convalescent COVID-19. This sequence joins TRBV19 and TRBJ1-1, with 7 bases aligning to TRBD1. The CDR3 DNA follows: TGTGCCAGTAGTACCACCGGACAGGTCTTGTCCACTGAAGCTTTCTTT. It yields the protein CASSTTGQVLSTEAFF. The variable domain in full, with the rest retrieved from reference TRBV19 and TRBJ1-1, is DGGITQSPKYLFRKEGQNVTLSCEQNLNHDAMYWYRQDPGQGLRLIYYSQIVNDFQKGDIAEGYSVSREKKESFPLTVTSAQKNPTAFYLCASSTTGQVLSTEAFFGQGTRLTVV.